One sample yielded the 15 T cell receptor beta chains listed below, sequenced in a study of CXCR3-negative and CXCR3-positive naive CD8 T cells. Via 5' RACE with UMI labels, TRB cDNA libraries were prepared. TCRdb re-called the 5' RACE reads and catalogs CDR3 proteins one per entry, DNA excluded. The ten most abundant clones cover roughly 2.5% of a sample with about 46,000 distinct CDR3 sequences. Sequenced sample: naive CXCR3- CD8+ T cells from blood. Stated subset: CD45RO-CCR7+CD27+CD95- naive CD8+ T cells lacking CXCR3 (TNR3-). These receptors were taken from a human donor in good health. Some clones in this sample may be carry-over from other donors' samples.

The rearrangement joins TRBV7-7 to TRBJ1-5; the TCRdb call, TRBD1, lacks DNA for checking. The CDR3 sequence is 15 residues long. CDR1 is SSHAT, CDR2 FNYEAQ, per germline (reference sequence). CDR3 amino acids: CASSLPGVRNQPQHF.

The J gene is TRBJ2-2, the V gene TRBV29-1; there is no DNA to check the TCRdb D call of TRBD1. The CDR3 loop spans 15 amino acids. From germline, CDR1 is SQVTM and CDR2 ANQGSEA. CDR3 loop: CSVSVQGFNTWELFF.

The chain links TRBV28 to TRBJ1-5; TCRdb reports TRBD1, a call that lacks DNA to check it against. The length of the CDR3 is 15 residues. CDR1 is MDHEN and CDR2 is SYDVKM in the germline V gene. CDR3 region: CASYPGRGANQPQHF.

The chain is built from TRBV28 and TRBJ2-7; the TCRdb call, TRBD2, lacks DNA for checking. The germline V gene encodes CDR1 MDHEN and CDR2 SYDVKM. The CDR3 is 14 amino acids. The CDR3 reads CASRAGGSLYEQYF. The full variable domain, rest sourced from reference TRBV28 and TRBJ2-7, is DVKVTQSSRYLVKRTGEKVFLECVQDMDHENMFWYRQDPGLGLRLIYFSYDVKMKEKGDIPEGYSVSREKKERFSLILESASTNQTSMYLCASRAGGSLYEQYFGPGTRLTVT.

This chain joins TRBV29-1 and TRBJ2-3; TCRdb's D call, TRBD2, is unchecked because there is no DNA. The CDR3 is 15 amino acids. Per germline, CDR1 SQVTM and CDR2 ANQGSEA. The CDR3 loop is CSVDDSGRNTDTQYF.

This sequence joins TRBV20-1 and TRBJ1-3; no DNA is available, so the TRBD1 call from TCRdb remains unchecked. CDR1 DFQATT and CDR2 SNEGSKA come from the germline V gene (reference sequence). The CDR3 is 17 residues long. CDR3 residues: CSARVPWTGWLWNTIYF.

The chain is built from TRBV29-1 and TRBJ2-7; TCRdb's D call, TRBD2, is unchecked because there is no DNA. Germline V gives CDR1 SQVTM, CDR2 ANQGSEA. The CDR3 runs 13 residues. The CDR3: CSVEQGPWNEQYF.

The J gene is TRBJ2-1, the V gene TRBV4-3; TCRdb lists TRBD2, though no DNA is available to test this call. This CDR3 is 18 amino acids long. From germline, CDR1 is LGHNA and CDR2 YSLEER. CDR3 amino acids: CASSQVWEGIAGLNEQFF.

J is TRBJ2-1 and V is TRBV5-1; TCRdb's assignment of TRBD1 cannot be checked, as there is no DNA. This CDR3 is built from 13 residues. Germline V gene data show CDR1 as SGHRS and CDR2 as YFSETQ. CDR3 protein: CASPGLVASEQFF.

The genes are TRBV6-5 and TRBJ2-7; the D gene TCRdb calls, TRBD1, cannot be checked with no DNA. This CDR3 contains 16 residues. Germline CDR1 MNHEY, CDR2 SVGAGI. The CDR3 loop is CASSYSTGGVSDEQYF.

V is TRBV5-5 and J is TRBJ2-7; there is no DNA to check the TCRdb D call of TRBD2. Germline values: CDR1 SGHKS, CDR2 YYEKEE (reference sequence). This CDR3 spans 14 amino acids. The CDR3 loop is CASSFTSGEYEQYF.

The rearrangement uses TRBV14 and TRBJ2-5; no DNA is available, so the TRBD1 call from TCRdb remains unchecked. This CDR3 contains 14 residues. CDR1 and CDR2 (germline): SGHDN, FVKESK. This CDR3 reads CASSPWTAQETQYF.

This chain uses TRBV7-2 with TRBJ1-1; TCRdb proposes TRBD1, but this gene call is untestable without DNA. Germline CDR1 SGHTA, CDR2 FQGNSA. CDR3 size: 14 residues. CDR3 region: CASSVTGGGTEAFF.

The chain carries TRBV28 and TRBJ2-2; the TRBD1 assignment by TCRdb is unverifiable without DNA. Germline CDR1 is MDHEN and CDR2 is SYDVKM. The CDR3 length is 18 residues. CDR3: CASSLAWADTPGPGELFF. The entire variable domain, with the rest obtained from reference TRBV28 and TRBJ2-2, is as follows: DVKVTQSSRYLVKRTGEKVFLECVQDMDHENMFWYRQDPGLGLRLIYFSYDVKMKEKGDIPEGYSVSREKKERFSLILESASTNQTSMYLCASSLAWADTPGPGELFFGEGSRLTVL.

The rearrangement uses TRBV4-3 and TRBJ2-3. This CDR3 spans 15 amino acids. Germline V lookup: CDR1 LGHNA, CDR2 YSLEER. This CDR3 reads CASSQTWASTDTQYF.